This T cell receptor (beta chain) emerged from a study of OX40 agonist ivuxolimab in advanced cancers. On the study more broadly: Three patients had partial responses: one hepatocellular carcinoma, two cutaneous melanoma.

This clone appeared a single time. The CDR3 has 12 amino acids. The V gene's germline CDR1 is SGHDT and CDR2 YYEEEE. Trimming took off 4 bases at V and 5 bases at J, with 9 bases between the two ends. Assay: immunoSEQ multiplex PCR; the TCRdb copy retains only in-frame clones and omits some. The table records 66,000 or so clones, approximately 81% of them present only once. This specimen consisted of CD4+ or CD8+ T cells sorted from blood, obtained in a trial of the OX40 agonist ivuxolimab. The clonotype comes from an adult with an advanced solid tumor such as melanoma, head and neck, liver or kidney cancer. V and J are TRBV5-6 and TRBJ1-2; D uncertain. The CDR3 is CASSVEEYGYTF. In DNA form, the CDR3 reads TGTGCCAGCAGCGTGGAAGAGTATGGCTACACCTTC.